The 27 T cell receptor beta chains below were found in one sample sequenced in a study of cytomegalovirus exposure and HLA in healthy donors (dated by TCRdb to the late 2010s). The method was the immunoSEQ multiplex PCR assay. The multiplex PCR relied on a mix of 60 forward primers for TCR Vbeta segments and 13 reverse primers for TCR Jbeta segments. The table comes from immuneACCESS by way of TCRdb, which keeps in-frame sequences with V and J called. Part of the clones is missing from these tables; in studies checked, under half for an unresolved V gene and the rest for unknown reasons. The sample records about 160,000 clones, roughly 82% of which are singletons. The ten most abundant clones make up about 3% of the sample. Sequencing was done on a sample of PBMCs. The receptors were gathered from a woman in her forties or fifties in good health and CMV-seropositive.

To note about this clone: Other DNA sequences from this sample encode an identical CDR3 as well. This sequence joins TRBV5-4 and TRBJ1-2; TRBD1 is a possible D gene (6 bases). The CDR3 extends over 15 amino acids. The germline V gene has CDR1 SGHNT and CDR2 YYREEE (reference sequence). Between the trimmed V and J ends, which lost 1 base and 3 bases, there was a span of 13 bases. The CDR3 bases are TGTGCCAGCAGCTTGTTCAGGGGACATCACTATGGCTACACCTTC. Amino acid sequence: CASSLFRGHHYGYTF.

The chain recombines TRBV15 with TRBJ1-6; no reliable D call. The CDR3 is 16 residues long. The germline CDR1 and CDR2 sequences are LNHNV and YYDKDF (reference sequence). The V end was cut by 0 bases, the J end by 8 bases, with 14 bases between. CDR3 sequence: CATSRDLSGGHSPLHF. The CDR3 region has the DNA TGTGCCACCAGCAGAGATCTAAGTGGCGGGCATTCACCCCTCCACTTT.

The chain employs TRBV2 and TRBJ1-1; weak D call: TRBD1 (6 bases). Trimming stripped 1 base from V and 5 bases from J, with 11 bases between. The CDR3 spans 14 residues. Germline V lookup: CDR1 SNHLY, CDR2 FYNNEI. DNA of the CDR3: TGTGCCAGCAGTGAAGAGGGGGGGAGTACTGAAGCTTTCTTT. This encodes CASSEEGGSTEAFF.

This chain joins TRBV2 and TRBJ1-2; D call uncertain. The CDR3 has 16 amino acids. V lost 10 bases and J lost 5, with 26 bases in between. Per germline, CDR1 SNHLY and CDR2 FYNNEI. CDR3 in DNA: TGTGCCACCACACCTCAGGCCGTACCGGCCATGTATGGCTACACCTTC. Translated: CATTPQAVPAMYGYTF.

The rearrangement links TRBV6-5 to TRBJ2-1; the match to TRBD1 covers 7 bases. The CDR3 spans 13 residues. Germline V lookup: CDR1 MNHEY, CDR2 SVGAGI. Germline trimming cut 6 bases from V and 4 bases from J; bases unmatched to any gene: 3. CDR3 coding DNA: TGTGCCAGCAGCCGGGGACAGTACAATGAGCAGTTCTTC. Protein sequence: CASSRGQYNEQFF.

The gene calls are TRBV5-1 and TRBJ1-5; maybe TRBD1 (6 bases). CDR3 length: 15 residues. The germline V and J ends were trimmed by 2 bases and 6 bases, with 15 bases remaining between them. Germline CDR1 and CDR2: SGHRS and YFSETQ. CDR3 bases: TGCGCCAGCAGCTTTGAGGGGGACCCTAGTCAGCCCCAGCATTTT. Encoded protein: CASSFEGDPSQPQHF.

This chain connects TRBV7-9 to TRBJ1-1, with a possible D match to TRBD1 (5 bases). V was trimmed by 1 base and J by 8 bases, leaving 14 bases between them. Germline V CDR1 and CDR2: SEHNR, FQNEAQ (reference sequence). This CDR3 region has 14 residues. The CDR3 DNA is TGTGCCAGCAGCTTAGGGTCTTTGACAGCGGAAGCTTTCTTT. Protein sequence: CASSLGSLTAEAFF. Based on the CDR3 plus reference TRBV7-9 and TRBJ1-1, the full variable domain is DTGVSQNPRHKITKRGQNVTFRCDPISEHNRLYWYRQTLGQGPEFLTYFQNEAQLEKSRLLSDRFSAERPKGSFSTLEIQRTEQGDSAMYLCASSLGSLTAEAFFGQGTRLTVV.

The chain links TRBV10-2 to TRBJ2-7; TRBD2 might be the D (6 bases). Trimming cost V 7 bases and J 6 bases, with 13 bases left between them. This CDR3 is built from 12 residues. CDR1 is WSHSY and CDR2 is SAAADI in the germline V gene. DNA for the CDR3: TGCGCCAGCATAGGAGGAGGGGCCGAGCAGTACTTC. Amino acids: CASIGGGAEQYF.

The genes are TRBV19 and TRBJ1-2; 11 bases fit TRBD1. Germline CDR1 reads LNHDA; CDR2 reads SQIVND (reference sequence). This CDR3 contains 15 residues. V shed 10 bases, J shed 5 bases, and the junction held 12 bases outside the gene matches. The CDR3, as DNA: TGTGCCACCACTGAGACCGGGACAGGGGGTTATGGCTACACCTTC. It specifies CATTETGTGGYGYTF.

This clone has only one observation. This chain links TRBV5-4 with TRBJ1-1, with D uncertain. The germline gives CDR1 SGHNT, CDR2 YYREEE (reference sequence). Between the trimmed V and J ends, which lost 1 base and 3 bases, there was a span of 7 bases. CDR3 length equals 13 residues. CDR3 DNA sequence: TGTGCCAGCAGCTTGAACAGCTACACTGAAGCTTTCTTT. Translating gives CASSLNSYTEAFF.

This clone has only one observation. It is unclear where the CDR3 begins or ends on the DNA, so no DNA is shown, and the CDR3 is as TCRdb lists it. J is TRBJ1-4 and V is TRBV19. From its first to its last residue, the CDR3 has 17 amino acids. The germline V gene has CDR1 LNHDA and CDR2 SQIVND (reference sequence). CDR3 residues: CASSILAGGKNNEKLFF.

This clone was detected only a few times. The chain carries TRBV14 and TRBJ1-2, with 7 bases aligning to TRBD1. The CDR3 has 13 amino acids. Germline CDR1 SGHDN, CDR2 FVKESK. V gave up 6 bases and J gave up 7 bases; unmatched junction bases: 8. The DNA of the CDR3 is TGTGCCAGCAGTCCTACTCAGGGGGGTGGCTACACCTTC. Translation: CASSPTQGGGYTF.

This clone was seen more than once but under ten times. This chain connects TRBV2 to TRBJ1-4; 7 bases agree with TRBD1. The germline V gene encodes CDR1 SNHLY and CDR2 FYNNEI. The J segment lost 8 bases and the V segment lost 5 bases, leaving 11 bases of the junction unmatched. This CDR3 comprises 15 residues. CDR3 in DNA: TGTGCCAGCAGTACCCCCACAGGGGTTGTCGAAAAACTGTTTTTT. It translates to CASSTPTGVVEKLFF.

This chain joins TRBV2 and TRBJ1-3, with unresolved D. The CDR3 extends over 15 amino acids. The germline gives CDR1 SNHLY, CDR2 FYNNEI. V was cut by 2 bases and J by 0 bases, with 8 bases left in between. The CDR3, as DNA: TGTGCCAGCAGTGAATGGCCGTACTCTGGAAACACCATATATTTT. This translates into CASSEWPYSGNTIYF.

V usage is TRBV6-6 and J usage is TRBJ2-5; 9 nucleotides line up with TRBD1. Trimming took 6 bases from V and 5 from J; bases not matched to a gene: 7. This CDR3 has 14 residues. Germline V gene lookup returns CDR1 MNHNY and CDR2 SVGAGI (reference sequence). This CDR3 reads CASRSGQGGETQYF. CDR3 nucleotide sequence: TGTGCCAGCAGGTCGGGACAGGGTGGCGAGACCCAGTACTTC.

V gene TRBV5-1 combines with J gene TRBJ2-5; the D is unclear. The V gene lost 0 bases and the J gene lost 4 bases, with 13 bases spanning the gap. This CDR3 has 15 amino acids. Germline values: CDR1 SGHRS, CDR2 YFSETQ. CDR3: CASSLVAAARETQYF. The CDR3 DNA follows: TGCGCCAGCAGCTTGGTCGCGGCGGCCAGAGAGACCCAGTACTTC.

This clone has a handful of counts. CDR3 DNA: TGTGCCAGCAGCTACAGACAGGACCAAGAGACCCAGTACTTC. Translation: CASSYRQDQETQYF. V gene TRBV7-9 combines with J gene TRBJ2-5, with TRBD1 as a possible D gene (6 bases). The V end was cut by 4 bases, the J end by 0 bases, with 9 bases between. This CDR3 has 14 residues. The V gene's germline CDR1 is SEHNR and CDR2 FQNEAQ (reference sequence). The full variable domain, with the rest looked up from reference TRBV7-9 and TRBJ2-5, is DTGVSQNPRHKITKRGQNVTFRCDPISEHNRLYWYRQTLGQGPEFLTYFQNEAQLEKSRLLSDRFSAERPKGSFSTLEIQRTEQGDSAMYLCASSYRQDQETQYFGPGTRLLVL.

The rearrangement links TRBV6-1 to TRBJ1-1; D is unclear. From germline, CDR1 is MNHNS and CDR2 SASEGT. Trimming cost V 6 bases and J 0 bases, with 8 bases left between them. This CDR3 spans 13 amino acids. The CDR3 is CASRTEMNTEAFF. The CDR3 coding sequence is TGTGCCAGCAGAACAGAGATGAACACTGAAGCTTTCTTT.

CDR3 sequence reads: CACGQANTGELFF. In DNA form, the CDR3 reads TGTGCCTGTGGACAAGCGAACACCGGGGAGCTGTTTTTT. The V and J genes are TRBV30 and TRBJ2-2; the D gene is possibly TRBD1 (5 bases). Trimming shortened V by 6 bases and J by 0 bases, and 8 bases separated the two germline ends. Per germline, CDR1 GTSNPN and CDR2 SVGIG (reference sequence). The CDR3 spans 13 residues.

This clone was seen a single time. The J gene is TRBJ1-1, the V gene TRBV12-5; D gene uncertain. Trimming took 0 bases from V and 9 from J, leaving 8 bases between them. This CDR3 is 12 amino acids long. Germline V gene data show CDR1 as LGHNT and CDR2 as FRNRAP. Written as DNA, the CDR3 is TGTGCTAGTGGTTTGGTAGCCGAGAAAGCTTTCTTT. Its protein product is CASGLVAEKAFF.

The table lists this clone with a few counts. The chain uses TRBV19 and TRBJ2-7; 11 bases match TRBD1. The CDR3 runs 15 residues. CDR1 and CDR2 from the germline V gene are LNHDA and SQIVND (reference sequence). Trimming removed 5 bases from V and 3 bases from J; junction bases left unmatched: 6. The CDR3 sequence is CASSLGTGGDYEQYF. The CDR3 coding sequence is TGTGCCAGTAGTCTTGGGACAGGGGGAGACTACGAGCAGTACTTC.

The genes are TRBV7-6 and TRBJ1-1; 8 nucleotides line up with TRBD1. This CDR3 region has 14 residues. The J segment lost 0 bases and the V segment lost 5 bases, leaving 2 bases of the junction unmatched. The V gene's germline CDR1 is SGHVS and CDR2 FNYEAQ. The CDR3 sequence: CASSPTGVNTEAFF. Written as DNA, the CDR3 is TGTGCCAGCAGCCCGACAGGGGTGAACACTGAAGCTTTCTTT. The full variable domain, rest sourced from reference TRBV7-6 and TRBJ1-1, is GAGVSQSPRYKVTKRGQDVALRCDPISGHVSLYWYRQALGQGPEFLTYFNYEAQQDKSGLPNDRFSAERPEGSISTLTIQRTEQRDSAMYRCASSPTGVNTEAFFGQGTRLTVV.

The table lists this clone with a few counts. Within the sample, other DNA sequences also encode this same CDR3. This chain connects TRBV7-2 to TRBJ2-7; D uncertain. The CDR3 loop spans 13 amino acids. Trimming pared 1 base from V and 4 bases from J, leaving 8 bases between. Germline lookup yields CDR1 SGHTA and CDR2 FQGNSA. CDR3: CASSLEAEYEQYF. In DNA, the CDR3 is TGTGCCAGCAGCTTAGAAGCCGAGTACGAGCAGTACTTC.

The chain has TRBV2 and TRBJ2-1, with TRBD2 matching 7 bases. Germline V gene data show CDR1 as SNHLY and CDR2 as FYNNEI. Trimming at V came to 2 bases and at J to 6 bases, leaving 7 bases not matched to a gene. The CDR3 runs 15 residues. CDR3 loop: CASSETAGVFNEQFF. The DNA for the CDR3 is TGTGCCAGCAGTGAAACGGCGGGGGTTTTCAATGAGCAGTTCTTC.

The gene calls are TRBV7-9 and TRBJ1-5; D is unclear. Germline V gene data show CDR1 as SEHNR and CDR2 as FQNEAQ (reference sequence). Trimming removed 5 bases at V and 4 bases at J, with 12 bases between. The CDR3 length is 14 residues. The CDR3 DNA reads TGTGCCAGCAGCCCCGACGGGAAGAATCAGCCCCAGCATTTT. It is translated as CASSPDGKNQPQHF. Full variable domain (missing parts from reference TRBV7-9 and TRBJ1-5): DTGVSQNPRHKITKRGQNVTFRCDPISEHNRLYWYRQTLGQGPEFLTYFQNEAQLEKSRLLSDRFSAERPKGSFSTLEIQRTEQGDSAMYLCASSPDGKNQPQHFGDGTRLSIL.

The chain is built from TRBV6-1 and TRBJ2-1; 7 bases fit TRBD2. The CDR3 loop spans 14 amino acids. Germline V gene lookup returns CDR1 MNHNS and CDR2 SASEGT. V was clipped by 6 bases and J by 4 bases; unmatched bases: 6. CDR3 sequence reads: CASSWRGRYNEQFF. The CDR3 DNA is TGTGCCAGCAGCTGGCGGGGGAGATACAATGAGCAGTTCTTC.

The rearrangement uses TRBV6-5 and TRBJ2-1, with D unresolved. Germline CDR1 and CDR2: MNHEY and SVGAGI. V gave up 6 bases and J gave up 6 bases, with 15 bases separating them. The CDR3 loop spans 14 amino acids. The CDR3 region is CASSRLKGSNEQFF. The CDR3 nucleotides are TGTGCCAGCAGCCGACTTAAAGGATCCAATGAGCAGTTCTTC.